These 18 T cell receptor beta chains came from one sample sequenced in a study of cytomegalovirus exposure and HLA in healthy donors. PCR employed 60 Vbeta and 13 Jbeta primers. The data were produced by immunoSEQ multiplex PCR, yet TCRdb's version contains in-frame clones alone and is incomplete. The sample consists of 150,000 or so clones, about 68% of them appearing once. Material: PBMCs. The receptor source for this set is a female donor in good health and CMV-seronegative.

The chain is built from TRBV4-1 and TRBJ1-1; D remains unclear. V dropped 3 bases and J dropped 0 bases, with 8 bases sitting between them. The germline CDR1 and CDR2 sequences are MGHRA and YSYEKL. The CDR3 loop spans 14 amino acids. For the CDR3, the DNA is TGCGCCAGCAGCCATCCGGGATTGAACACTGAAGCTTTCTTT. Translating gives CASSHPGLNTEAFF.

The chain has TRBV7-9 and TRBJ2-3; 9 nucleotides match TRBD2. J lost 6 bases, V lost 1 base, and 8 bases had no gene match. The CDR3 has 16 amino acids. Germline CDR1 SEHNR, CDR2 FQNEAQ (reference sequence). Here the CDR3 DNA reads TGTGCCAGCAGCTTAGGAGTTAGCGGGAGTGATGATACGCAGTATTTT. Protein product: CASSLGVSGSDDTQYF. The entire variable domain, with the rest obtained from reference TRBV7-9 and TRBJ2-3, is as follows: DTGVSQNPRHKITKRGQNVTFRCDPISEHNRLYWYRQTLGQGPEFLTYFQNEAQLEKSRLLSDRFSAERPKGSFSTLEIQRTEQGDSAMYLCASSLGVSGSDDTQYFGPGTRLTVL.

The chain carries TRBV7-9 and TRBJ2-7; 10 nucleotides agree with TRBD2. CDR3 length equals 11 residues. V was pared by 11 bases and J by 4 bases, with 2 bases of the junction left unmatched. Germline-derived CDR1 and CDR2 are SEHNR and FQNEAQ (reference sequence). The CDR3 sequence is CAVLAGYEQYF. In DNA, the CDR3 is TGTGCCGTACTAGCGGGGTACGAGCAGTACTTC.

The chain employs TRBV19 and TRBJ1-1; TRBD1 matches 7 bases. CDR1 LNHDA and CDR2 SQIVND come from the germline V gene (reference sequence). This CDR3 contains 16 residues. The ends lost 2 bases at V and 5 bases at J; junction bases unmatched: 11. The CDR3 DNA sequence: TGTGCCAGTAGTATAATGGGTCGAGGGGGCCGAACTGAAGCTTTCTTT. Its translation is CASSIMGRGGRTEAFF.

The chain carries TRBV4-3 and TRBJ1-2, with 8 bases matching TRBD1. Germline CDR1 and CDR2: LGHNA and YSLEER. This CDR3 has 13 residues. The V gene end was trimmed by 4 bases and the J gene end by 8 bases; junction bases not matched to a gene: 6. CDR3 sequence (DNA): TGCGCCAGCAGCCGACAGGGGCTGGGGGGCTACACCTTC. It yields the protein CASSRQGLGGYTF.

Only one count was recorded for this clone. The V gene is TRBV11-2, the J gene TRBJ2-5; 11 bases line up with TRBD2. The V segment lost 5 bases and the J segment 5 bases; nucleotides outside the gene matches: 7. The CDR3 covers 15 residues. Germline values: CDR1 SGHAT, CDR2 FQNNGV. Written as DNA, the CDR3 is TGTGCCAGCAGCCCCCGACTAGCGGGGACGGAGACCCAGTACTTC. Protein sequence: CASSPRLAGTETQYF.

The rearrangement joins TRBV9 to TRBJ1-2; D gene unclear. CDR3 length: 13 residues. The germline V gene has CDR1 SGDLS and CDR2 YYNGEE. Trimming removed 0 bases at V and 8 bases at J, with 11 bases between. The CDR3 here is CASSVAGERGYTF. The CDR3 nucleotides read TGTGCCAGCAGCGTAGCGGGAGAGCGAGGCTACACCTTC.

This clone was seen more than once but under ten times. This sequence joins TRBV7-9 and TRBJ1-3, with no clear D. CDR1 and CDR2 (germline): SEHNR, FQNEAQ (reference sequence). CDR3 length: 13 residues. With 7 bases removed from V and 6 bases from J, the gap between germline ends came to 13 bases. CDR3 in amino acids: CASTLVMANTIYF. The CDR3 DNA sequence: TGTGCCAGCACCCTAGTGATGGCAAACACCATATATTTT. Combining the CDR3 with reference TRBV7-9 and TRBJ1-3 gives the whole variable domain DTGVSQNPRHKITKRGQNVTFRCDPISEHNRLYWYRQTLGQGPEFLTYFQNEAQLEKSRLLSDRFSAERPKGSFSTLEIQRTEQGDSAMYLCASTLVMANTIYFGEGSWLTVV.

This rearrangement joins TRBV5-1 to TRBJ2-1; 12 bases align to TRBD2. Germline CDR1 reads SGHRS; CDR2 reads YFSETQ. The V segment lost 2 bases and the J segment 8 bases; nucleotides outside the gene matches: 5. The CDR3 has 15 residues. The CDR3 DNA sequence: TGCGCCAGCAGCTTTCTAGCGGGGGGGCCTGATGAGCAGTTCTTC. Translation gives CASSFLAGGPDEQFF.

J is TRBJ2-7 and V is TRBV4-1; 8 bases align to TRBD2. Trimming at V came to 3 bases and at J to 0 bases, leaving 10 bases not matched to a gene. CDR3 length equals 17 residues. Germline CDR1 and CDR2: MGHRA and YSYEKL. The DNA for the CDR3 is TGCGCCAGCAGCCAGGGGTGGTTAGCGGGGATCTCCTACGAGCAGTACTTC. It specifies CASSQGWLAGISYEQYF.

The J gene is TRBJ2-3, the V gene TRBV7-9; D possibly corresponds to TRBD1 (5 bases). The germline V gene has CDR1 SEHNR and CDR2 FQNEAQ (reference sequence). This CDR3 spans 15 amino acids. Deletions cut 3 bases from V and 1 base from J, with 11 bases between. The CDR3 reads CASSFGGAGTDTQYF. Written as DNA, the CDR3 is TGTGCCAGCAGCTTTGGTGGGGCGGGCACAGATACGCAGTATTTT.

The V gene is TRBV30, the J gene TRBJ1-2; unclear D gene. This CDR3 contains 14 residues. Looked up from germline, CDR1 is GTSNPN and CDR2 is SVGIG (reference sequence). Trimming cost V 0 bases and J 0 bases, with 8 bases left between them. CDR3 region: CAWSVSLANYGYTF. The CDR3 DNA reads as TGTGCCTGGAGTGTCTCTTTAGCTAACTATGGCTACACCTTC.

CDR3 nucleotides: TGTGCCAGTAGTATATTGCTATACAATGAGCAGTTCTTC. Amino acid sequence: CASSILLYNEQFF. The J gene is TRBJ2-1, the V gene TRBV19; D is ambiguous. This CDR3 spans 13 amino acids. CDR1 is LNHDA and CDR2 is SQIVND in the germline V gene (reference sequence). V was shortened by 2 bases and J by 4 bases, with 6 bases between the two germline ends.

This chain uses TRBV28 with TRBJ1-3; 8 bases are shared with TRBD1. This CDR3 contains 14 residues. CDR1 and CDR2 (germline): MDHEN, SYDVKM. J lost 4 bases, V lost 6 bases, and 5 bases had no gene match. This CDR3 is CASRTGGQGNTIYF. In DNA form, the CDR3 reads TGTGCCAGCAGAACAGGGGGACAGGGAAACACCATATATTTT.

V usage is TRBV6-5 and J usage is TRBJ2-1, with 8 bases lining up with TRBD2. The V and J ends lost 2 bases and 7 bases, in that order; junction bases with no gene match: 10. The CDR3 totals 16 residues. CDR1 and CDR2 from the germline V gene are MNHEY and SVGAGI. CDR3: CASSYRSGSGRNEQFF. For the CDR3, the DNA is TGTGCCAGCAGTTACCGAAGCGGGAGCGGAAGGAATGAGCAGTTCTTC.

This clone was recorded a few times. The chain uses TRBV2 and TRBJ2-7, with 10 bases that match TRBD1. CDR3 length: 15 residues. Germline assignment: CDR1 SNHLY and CDR2 FYNNEI. V dropped 5 bases and J dropped 3; count of bases not matched to a gene: 7. DNA for the CDR3: TGTGCCAGCAGTACCGTGACAGGGGGCCGCTACGAGCAGTACTTC. This gives the protein CASSTVTGGRYEQYF.

A few counts support this clone. The chain recombines TRBV13 with TRBJ1-6, with 9 bases fitting TRBD1. Unmatched junction bases numbered 3, after V lost 5 bases and J lost 10 bases. Looked up from germline, CDR1 is PRHDT and CDR2 is FYEKMQ (reference sequence). CDR3 length: 13 residues. The CDR3 loop reads CASSDRGKSPLHF. For the CDR3, the DNA is TGTGCCAGCAGCGACAGGGGGAAGTCACCCCTCCACTTT.

The chain has TRBV15 and TRBJ1-1, with 11 bases matching TRBD1. V gave up 2 bases and J gave up 6 bases; unmatched junction bases: 8. The CDR3 contains 16 residues. The germline CDR1 and CDR2 sequences are LNHNV and YYDKDF (reference sequence). Written as DNA, the CDR3 is TGTGCCACCAGCAGACGCTGGACAGGGGGCGATCCTGAAGCTTTCTTT. This translates into CATSRRWTGGDPEAFF.